These 16 T cell receptor beta chains came from one sample sequenced in a study of beta chain features in type 1 diabetes. Expressed TCRB transcripts were sequenced, since all the RNA that had been isolated was reverse transcribed. Sequenced by immunoSEQ multiplex PCR; TCRdb stores in-frame clones only, minus some. The repertoire holds about 930,000 clones, with roughly 15% as singletons. The sample consisted of naive CD4+ T cells from blood. The receptors were gathered from a woman aged 18-29 years in good health.

This clone has more than one count but fewer than ten. The V call is TRBV2, the J call TRBJ2-1; weak D call: TRBD1 (5 bases). From germline, CDR1 is SNHLY and CDR2 FYNNEI. This CDR3 comprises 13 residues. V lost 5 bases and J lost 7, with 12 bases in between. The CDR3 region is CASSKDKMNEQFF. The CDR3 region has the DNA TGTGCCAGCAGTAAGGACAAGATGAATGAGCAGTTCTTC.

The V gene is TRBV5-4, the J gene TRBJ2-3; 8 bases align to TRBD2. The V and J ends lost 4 bases and 8 bases, in that order; junction bases with no gene match: 21. The CDR3 loop spans 18 amino acids. Germline lookup yields CDR1 SGHNT and CDR2 YYREEE (reference sequence). CDR3 nucleotides: TGTGCCAGCAGCGCCCGAAGCGGGAGAGAGACCCCACTCGGTACGCAGTATTTT. The encoded protein is CASSARSGRETPLGTQYF.

This clone occurred a few times. The rearrangement links TRBV21-1 to TRBJ1-4. TRBV21-1 is marked as a pseudogene. This CDR3 is built from 15 residues. The CDR3 nucleotides read TGTGCCAGCAGCAAAAGGCGGGGGGGCCGTGAAAAACTGTTTTTT. Amino acids: CASSKRRGGREKLFF.

This clone was seen a handful of times. The sample has other DNA sequences that encode this CDR3 too. The rearrangement uses TRBV5-6 and TRBJ2-7; D not certain. V was cut by 4 bases and J by 1 base, with 3 bases left in between. The germline V gene encodes CDR1 SGHDT and CDR2 YYEEEE. The CDR3 has 11 amino acids. Here the CDR3 reads CASSTSYEQYF. CDR3 nucleotide sequence: TGTGCCAGCAGCACATCCTACGAGCAGTACTTC.

This clone was counted a few times. The chain employs TRBV28 and TRBJ2-7; the D gene could be TRBD1 or TRBD2 (6 bases each). The CDR3 sequence is 16 residues long. In germline, CDR1 is MDHEN, CDR2 SYDVKM. V lost 8 bases to trimming and J lost 1 base, with 21 bases between them. The CDR3 region is CASGLSGAGRSYEQYF. The CDR3 DNA sequence: TGTGCCAGCGGCCTTTCGGGGGCGGGCCGTTCCTACGAGCAGTACTTC.

In its sample, this clone was seen a few times. The chain joins TRBV7-8 to TRBJ2-5; D is possibly TRBD1 (5 bases). CDR1 and CDR2 from the germline V gene are SGHVS and FQNEAQ. CDR3 length: 14 amino acids. V was pared by 5 bases and J by 1 base, with 11 bases between. In DNA form, the CDR3 reads TGTGCCAGCAGCCAGCTGACAGTCCAAGAGACCCAGTACTTC. This sequence encodes CASSQLTVQETQYF.

This clone was detected a few times. The chain combines TRBV29-1 with TRBJ2-1; D gene uncertain. The CDR3 spans 14 residues. From germline, CDR1 is SQVTM and CDR2 ANQGSEA. With 4 bases removed from V and 0 bases from J, the gap between germline ends came to 10 bases. CDR3 loop: CSVALLSSYNEQFF. The CDR3 nucleotides read TGCAGCGTTGCTCTGTTGAGCTCCTACAATGAGCAGTTCTTC.

This chain uses TRBV7-9 with TRBJ1-5; D call uncertain. This CDR3 region has 15 residues. Germline V lookup: CDR1 SEHNR, CDR2 FQNEAQ (reference sequence). V shed 3 bases and J shed 6 bases, with 15 bases lying between them. The CDR3 loop reads CASSLGRETVQPQHF. In DNA, the CDR3 is TGTGCCAGCAGCTTGGGCCGAGAGACGGTTCAGCCCCAGCATTTT.

This chain connects TRBV11-1 to TRBJ2-2; TRBD1 might be the D (6 bases). This CDR3 comprises 15 residues. Trimming shortened V by 5 bases and J by 8 bases, and 18 bases separated the two germline ends. CDR1 and CDR2 (germline): SGHAT, FQDESV (reference sequence). CDR3 bases: TGTGCCAGCAGCCAAGTAGTAGGGGGTACTGGGGAGCTGTTTTTT. It codes for CASSQVVGGTGELFF.

This chain joins TRBV7-9 and TRBJ2-1; D is ambiguous. Germline V gives CDR1 SEHNR, CDR2 FQNEAQ (reference sequence). The CDR3 consists of 12 residues. The ends were cut back, 1 base at V and 14 bases at J, with 12 bases in the middle. The CDR3 is CASSLVGLEKFF. The DNA for the CDR3 is TGTGCCAGCAGCTTAGTCGGGTTGGAGAAGTTCTTC.

J is TRBJ2-2 and V is TRBV7-2, with D possibly matching TRBD2 (5 bases). The CDR3 totals 16 residues. CDR1 SGHTA and CDR2 FQGNSA come from the germline V gene. V lost 1 base to trimming and J lost 4 bases, with 13 bases between them. The CDR3 nucleotides read TGTGCCAGCAGCTTAGTTGGCGGGCTGGGCACCGGGGAGCTGTTTTTT. Protein: CASSLVGGLGTGELFF.

This clone has more than one count but fewer than ten. This sequence joins TRBV5-1 and TRBJ2-3; the D call may be TRBD1 or TRBD2 (11 bases each). V gave up 9 bases and J gave up 4 bases, with 30 bases separating them. This CDR3 contains 18 residues. The germline V gene encodes CDR1 SGHRS and CDR2 YFSETQ. CDR3 region: CAIPDRGQTSGSADTQYF. CDR3 DNA: TGCGCCATCCCGGACAGGGGGCAAACTAGCGGGAGTGCAGATACGCAGTATTTT.

This clone showed up just a few times. The chain employs TRBV28 and TRBJ2-1; D tentatively reads TRBD1 or TRBD2 (5 bases each). Germline CDR1 MDHEN, CDR2 SYDVKM. V was clipped by 4 bases and J by 4 bases, with 23 bases between them. This CDR3 comprises 18 residues. The CDR3, as DNA: TGTGCCAGCAGTTCCCGTTTCTTAACGGGACGGAGATACAATGAGCAGTTCTTC. Translating gives CASSSRFLTGRRYNEQFF.

This clone was picked up a small number of times. The chain joins TRBV4-3 to TRBJ1-2; D gene unclear. This CDR3 contains 15 residues. Per germline, CDR1 LGHNA and CDR2 YSLEER. Between the trimmed V and J ends, which lost 0 bases and 0 bases, there was a span of 8 bases. The chain's CDR3 is CASSQDSGTNYGYTF. The CDR3 coding sequence is TGCGCCAGCAGCCAAGATTCGGGAACTAACTATGGCTACACCTTC.

This chain connects TRBV18 to TRBJ1-6; 7 positions agree with TRBD1. The CDR3 loop spans 15 amino acids. The trim removed 2 bases at V and 8 bases at J, leaving 6 bases unmatched. Looked up from germline, CDR1 is KGHSH and CDR2 is LQKENI. This CDR3 is CASSPLGQLHSPLHF. The CDR3 nucleotides are TGTGCCAGCTCACCATTGGGACAGCTACATTCACCCCTCCACTTT.

To note about this clone: The junction and the germline gene differ at one end; a read error may be behind it. This sequence joins TRBV5-5 and TRBJ2-1, with 7 bases matching TRBD1. Germline CDR1 SGHKS, CDR2 YYEKEE (reference sequence). The CDR3 spans 15 residues. CDR3 residues: CASRLGQSSYNEQFF. CDR3 DNA: TGTGCCAGCAGGTTGGGACAGAGCTCCTACAATGAGCAGTTCTTC.